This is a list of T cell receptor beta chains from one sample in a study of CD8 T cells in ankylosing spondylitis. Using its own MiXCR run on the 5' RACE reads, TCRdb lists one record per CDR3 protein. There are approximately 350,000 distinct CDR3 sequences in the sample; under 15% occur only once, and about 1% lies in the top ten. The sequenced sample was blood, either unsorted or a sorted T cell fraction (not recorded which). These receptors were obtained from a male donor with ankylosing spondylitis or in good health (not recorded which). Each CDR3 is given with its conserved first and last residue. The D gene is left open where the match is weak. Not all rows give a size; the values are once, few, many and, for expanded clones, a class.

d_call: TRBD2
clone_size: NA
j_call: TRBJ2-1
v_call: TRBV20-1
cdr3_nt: TGCTGTGCTACCCCCGGGGGGGGATTGGCCCACTACAATGAGCAGTTCTTC
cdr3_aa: CCATPGGGLAHYNEQFF

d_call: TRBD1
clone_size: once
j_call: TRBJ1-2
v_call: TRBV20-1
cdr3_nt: TGCAGTGCCCTGTCGTCAGGGGGGGGTCGAGGCTACACCTTC
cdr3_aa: CSALSSGGGRGYTF

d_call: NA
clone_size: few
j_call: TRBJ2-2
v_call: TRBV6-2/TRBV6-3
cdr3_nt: TGTGCCAGCAGTTCTTTACCCAACACCGGGGAGCTGTTTTTT
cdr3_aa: CASSSLPNTGELFF

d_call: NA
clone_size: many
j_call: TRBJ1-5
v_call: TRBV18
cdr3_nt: TGTGCCAGCTCACCGGAAGGCTTCAATCAGCCCCAGCATTTT
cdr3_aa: CASSPEGFNQPQHF

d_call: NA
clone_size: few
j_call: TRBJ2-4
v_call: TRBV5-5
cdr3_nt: TGTGCCAGCACTTGGGATGCGGGTCTACTAGCCAAAAACATTCAGTACTTC
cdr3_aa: CASTWDAGLLAKNIQYF

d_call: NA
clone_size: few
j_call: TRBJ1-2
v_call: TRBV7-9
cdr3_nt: TGTGCCAGCAGATTAGGCAGAGCGAACTATGGCTACACCTTC
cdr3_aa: CASRLGRANYGYTF

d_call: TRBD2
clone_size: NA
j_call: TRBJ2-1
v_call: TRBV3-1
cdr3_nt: TGTGCCAGCAGCCACCACGGCCTAGCGGACAATGAGCAGTTCTTC
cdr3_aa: CASSHHGLADNEQFF

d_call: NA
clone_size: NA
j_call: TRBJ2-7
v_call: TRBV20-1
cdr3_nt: TGCAGTGCTTCCGGGACTGTGGCAAAAGGTGCCGAGCAGTACTTC
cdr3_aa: CSASGTVAKGAEQYF

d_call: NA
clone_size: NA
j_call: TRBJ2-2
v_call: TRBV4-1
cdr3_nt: TGCGCCAGCAGCCAACCCGGGACTCCGCAGCGGGAGCTGTTTTTT
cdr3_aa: CASSQPGTPQRELFF

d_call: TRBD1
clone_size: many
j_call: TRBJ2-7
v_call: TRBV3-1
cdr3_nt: TGTGCCAGCAGCCCTGACAGGGTCGGTGAGCAGTACTTC
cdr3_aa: CASSPDRVGEQYF

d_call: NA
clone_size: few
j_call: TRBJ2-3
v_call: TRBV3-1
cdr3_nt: TGTGCCAGCAGCCAAGGCCCAGGATACACAGATACGCAGTATTTT
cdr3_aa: CASSQGPGYTDTQYF

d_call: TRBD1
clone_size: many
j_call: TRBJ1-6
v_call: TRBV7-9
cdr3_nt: TGTGACTCGTCCCGGGACAGGATCAATTCACCCCTCCACTTT
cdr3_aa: CDSSRDRINSPLHF

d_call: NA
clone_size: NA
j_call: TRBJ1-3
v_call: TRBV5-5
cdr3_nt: TGTGCCAGCAGCTTTCGCATTGACTCTGGAAACACCATATATTTT
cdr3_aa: CASSFRIDSGNTIYF

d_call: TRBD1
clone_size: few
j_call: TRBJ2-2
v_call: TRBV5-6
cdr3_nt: TGTGCCAGCAGCACAGGGGCCAACACCGGGGAGCTGTTTTTT
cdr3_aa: CASSTGANTGELFF

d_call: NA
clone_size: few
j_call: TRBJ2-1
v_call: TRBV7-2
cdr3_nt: TGTGCCAGCAGCTTAGTCGGTGGGGAGGTTTCAAATGAGCAGTTCTTC
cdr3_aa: CASSLVGGEVSNEQFF

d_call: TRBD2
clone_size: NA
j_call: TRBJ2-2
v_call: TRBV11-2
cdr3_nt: TGTGCCAGCAGCCCCGGGCTAGCGGATAACACCGGGGAGCTGTTTTTT
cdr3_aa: CASSPGLADNTGELFF

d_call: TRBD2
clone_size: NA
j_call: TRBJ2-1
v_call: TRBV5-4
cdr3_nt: TGTGCCAGCAGTCGGACTAGCGGGAGGGCCCAGCACAATGAGCAGTTCTTC
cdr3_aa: CASSRTSGRAQHNEQFF